This T cell receptor (beta chain) was captured by sequencing in a study of shared clonotypes between healthy human individuals. The CDR3 extends over 16 amino acids. Germline CDR1 reads GTSNPN; CDR2 reads SVGIG (reference sequence). V was trimmed by 1 base and J by 5 bases, leaving 18 bases between them. With regard to this clone: Its antigen is not known.

Clones were read by immunoSEQ multiplex PCR, and TCRdb kept only the in-frame ones, dropping some. This table has about 1.1 million clones, 75% to 80% appearing once. The study's findings and limits: Blood alone was sampled, and tissue repertoires likely differ. Non-shared clonotypes had lower generation probabilities than those shared by all four donors.

The study drew all its donors from Caucasian adults living in Nashville, Tennessee. The study separated CD4+ cells into CD45RA+ naive and CD45RA-negative memory subsets. The TCR was taken from a man between 18 and 35 years old in good health. Some clones in this sample may be carry-over from other donors' samples. The chain couples TRBV30 to TRBJ1-5; D gene unclear. Material for sequencing was memory CD4+ T cells from PBMCs. Subset of the sample: CD45RA-negative fraction. In DNA, the CDR3 is TGTGCCTGGAGTGACGCAAGGGCAGGTCGAGATCAGCCCCAGCATTTT. Its translation is CAWSDARAGRDQPQHF.